The rows below give T cell receptor beta chains drawn from one sample of a study of T cells in Graves' hyperthyroidism and ophthalmopathy. TCRdb passed the multiplex PCR reads through MiXCR, listing each CDR3 protein once. The sample shows about 500,000 distinct CDR3 sequences, around 16% of them seen only once. The sample consisted of blood. The receptors here all came from a young woman with Graves' ophthalmopathy. CDR3s include the opening cysteine and the closing phenylalanine or tryptophan. The order of the fields is V gene, clone size, J gene, D gene, CDR3 DNA, CDR3 protein. The D gene is left open where the match is weak. Not all rows give a size; the values are once, few, many and, for expanded clones, a class.

>TRBV6-1|NA|TRBJ1-2|NA
TGTGCCAGCACCACCGGGACCTATGGCTACACCTTC
CASTTGTYGYTF
>TRBV15|few|TRBJ2-7|TRBD2
TGTGCCACCAGCCCACTAGCGGGGGTCTACGAGCAGTACTTC
CATSPLAGVYEQYF
>TRBV7-6|many|TRBJ2-5|NA
TGTGCCAGCAGCTTAGGGCCTCCGGAGACCCAGTACTTC
CASSLGPPETQYF
>TRBV12-3/TRBV12-4|NA|TRBJ2-3|TRBD2
TGTGCCAGCAGTTTGAGAGGACTAGCGCCTCGGGATACGCAGTATTTT
CASSLRGLAPRDTQYF
>TRBV20-1|many|TRBJ1-2|NA
TGCAGTGCCGGAGACGCAGGGTTAATCGGCTACACCTTC
CSAGDAGLIGYTF
>TRBV6-5|NA|TRBJ2-5|TRBD1
TGTGCCAGCAGTTACTCGACAGGGTCGGATCAGACCCAGTACTTC
CASSYSTGSDQTQYF
>TRBV20-1|many|TRBJ1-2|TRBD1
TGCAGTGCTAGGGGACAGTACGGCTACACCTTC
CSARGQYGYTF
>TRBV29-1|many|TRBJ2-3|NA
TGCAGCGGAAAACATGGTTATAGCACAGATACGCAGTATTTT
CSGKHGYSTDTQYF
>TRBV9|few|TRBJ2-7|TRBD2
TGTGCCAGCAGCCCACCTAGCGGGGCAACCTACGAGCAGTACTTC
CASSPPSGATYEQYF
>TRBV20-1|many|TRBJ1-5|TRBD1
TGCAGTGCAGCCGGGACAGATACCGGTCAGCCCCAGCATTTT
CSAAGTDTGQPQHF
>TRBV13|many|TRBJ2-3|TRBD2
TGTGCCAGCAGCTGGGGGACTAGCGGCACAGATACGCAGTATTTT
CASSWGTSGTDTQYF
>TRBV18|NA|TRBJ2-7|NA
TGTGCCAGCTCACCCTGGACTGATTTTTCCTACGAGCAGTACTTC
CASSPWTDFSYEQYF
>TRBV20-1|NA|TRBJ2-7|TRBD2
TGCAGTGCTAGGAGTCCGGGACTAGCGGGAGGTGGGGGAAGCTCCTACGAGCAGTACTTC
CSARSPGLAGGGGSSYEQYF
>TRBV7-8|many|TRBJ2-1|TRBD2
TGTGCCAGCAGCTTTGGCGGGAGCGGCTTTCGTAATGAGCAGTTCTTC
CASSFGGSGFRNEQFF
>TRBV4-2|NA|TRBJ2-2|NA
TGTGCCAGCAGCCAAGAGAGTAGTCTAGCCGGCGGGGAGCTGTTTTTT
CASSQESSLAGGELFF
>TRBV20-1|few|TRBJ1-5|NA
TGCAGTGCTAGAGTGGGAACGGCTCAGCCCCAGCATTTT
CSARVGTAQPQHF
>TRBV20-1|NA|TRBJ1-2|NA
TGCAGTGCTACAGGACCGCTCTATGGCTACACCTTC
CSATGPLYGYTF
>TRBV4-2|NA|TRBJ2-1|TRBD2
TGTGCCAGCAGCCAAGATGAGGTAGCGGGATACAATGAGCAGTTCTTC
CASSQDEVAGYNEQFF
>TRBV5-1|many|TRBJ1-4|NA
TGCGCCAGCAGCGCATCGGGGCTAGTATTTGAAAAACTGTTTTTT
CASSASGLVFEKLFF
>TRBV30|many|TRBJ2-1|TRBD2
TGTGCCTGGAGGCCACGACTAGCGGGAGGTGGTGAGCAGTTCTTC
CAWRPRLAGGGEQFF
>TRBV5-1|many|TRBJ1-1|NA
TGCGCCAGCAGCTTGCAGGCGACGAACACTGAAGCTTTCTTT
CASSLQATNTEAFF
>TRBV15|many|TRBJ2-7|NA
TGTGCCACCAGCAGAGATCGGGGCACCTCCTACGAGCAGTACTTC
CATSRDRGTSYEQYF
>TRBV9|NA|TRBJ1-5|NA
TGTGCCAGCAGCGTAGAAGATGGCCAGCCCCAGCATTTT
CASSVEDGQPQHF
>TRBV7-2|many|TRBJ2-3|TRBD2
TGTGCCAGCAGCCGGACTAGCGGATACAGCACAGATACGCAGTATTTT
CASSRTSGYSTDTQYF
>TRBV2|many|TRBJ2-2|NA
TGTGCCAGCAGTGAGGAGGGACAGACGCACTCGAACACCGGGGAGCTGTTTTTT
CASSEEGQTHSNTGELFF
>TRBV12-3/TRBV12-4|few|TRBJ2-7|NA
TGTGCCAGCAGTTTATCAGGATACCTCTACGAGCAGTACTTC
CASSLSGYLYEQYF
>TRBV6-5|many|TRBJ1-1|NA
TGTGCCAGCAGTTACGCGGGGGCCTGGAGCACTGAAGCTTTCTTT
CASSYAGAWSTEAFF
>TRBV20-1|NA|TRBJ2-7|TRBD2
TGCAGTGCTAGTCCCGGACTAGCGGATAAGCAGTACTTC
CSASPGLADKQYF
>TRBV9|many|TRBJ2-2|NA
TGTGCCAGCAGCGTAGTGGGGGATACTACCGGGGAGCTGTTTTTT
CASSVVGDTTGELFF
>TRBV27|many|TRBJ2-7|TRBD2
TGTGCCAGCAGTTCCCTGACTAAGCGGGACTACGAGCAGTACTTC
CASSSLTKRDYEQYF